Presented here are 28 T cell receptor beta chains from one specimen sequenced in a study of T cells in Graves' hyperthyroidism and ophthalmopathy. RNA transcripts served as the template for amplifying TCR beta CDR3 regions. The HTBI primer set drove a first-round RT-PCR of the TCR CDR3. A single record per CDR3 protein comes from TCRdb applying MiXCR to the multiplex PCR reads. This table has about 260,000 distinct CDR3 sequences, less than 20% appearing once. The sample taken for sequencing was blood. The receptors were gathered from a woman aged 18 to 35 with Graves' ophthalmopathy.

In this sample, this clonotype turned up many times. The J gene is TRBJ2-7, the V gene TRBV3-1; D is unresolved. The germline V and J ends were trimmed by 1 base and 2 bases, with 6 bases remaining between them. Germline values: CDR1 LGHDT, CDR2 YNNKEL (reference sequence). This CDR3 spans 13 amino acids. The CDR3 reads CASSQARTYEQYF. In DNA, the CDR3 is TGTGCCAGCAGCCAAGCACGGACCTACGAGCAGTACTTC.

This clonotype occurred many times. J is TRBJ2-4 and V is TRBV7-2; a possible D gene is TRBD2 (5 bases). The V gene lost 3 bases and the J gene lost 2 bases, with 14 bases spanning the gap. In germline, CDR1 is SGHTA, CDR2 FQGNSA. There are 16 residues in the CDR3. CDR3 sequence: CASSFQRLRPKNIQYF. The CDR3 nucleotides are TGTGCCAGCAGCTTTCAGCGGCTCAGGCCCAAAAACATTCAGTACTTC. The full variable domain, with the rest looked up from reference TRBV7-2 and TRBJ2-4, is GAGVSQSPSNKVTEKGKDVELRCDPISGHTALYWYRQSLGQGLEFLIYFQGNSAPDKSGLPSDRFSAERTGGSVSTLTIQRTQQEDSAVYLCASSFQRLRPKNIQYFGAGTRLSVL.

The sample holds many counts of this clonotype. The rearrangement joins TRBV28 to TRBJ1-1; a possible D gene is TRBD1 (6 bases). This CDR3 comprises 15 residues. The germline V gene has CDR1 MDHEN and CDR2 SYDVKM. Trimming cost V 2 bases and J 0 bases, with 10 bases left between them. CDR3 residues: CASSLVGGLNTEAFF. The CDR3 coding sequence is TGTGCCAGCAGTTTAGTAGGGGGGCTGAACACTGAAGCTTTCTTT. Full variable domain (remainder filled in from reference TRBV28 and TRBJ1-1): DVKVTQSSRYLVKRTGEKVFLECVQDMDHENMFWYRQDPGLGLRLIYFSYDVKMKEKGDIPEGYSVSREKKERFSLILESASTNQTSMYLCASSLVGGLNTEAFFGQGTRLTVV.

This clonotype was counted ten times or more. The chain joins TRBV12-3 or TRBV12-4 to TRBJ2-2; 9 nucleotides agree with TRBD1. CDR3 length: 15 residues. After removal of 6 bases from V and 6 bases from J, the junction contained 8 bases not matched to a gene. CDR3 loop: CASSPDRGWSGELFF. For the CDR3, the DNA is TGTGCCAGCAGCCCGGACAGGGGATGGTCCGGGGAGCTGTTTTTT.

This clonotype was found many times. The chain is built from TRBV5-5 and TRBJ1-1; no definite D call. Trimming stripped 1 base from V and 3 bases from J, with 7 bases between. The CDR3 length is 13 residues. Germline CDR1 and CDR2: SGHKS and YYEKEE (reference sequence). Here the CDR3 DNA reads TGTGCCAGCAGCTTGTTTGGCGACACTGAAGCTTTCTTT. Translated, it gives CASSLFGDTEAFF.

In DNA, the CDR3 is TGCAGTGCTAGAGCGGAATCGGGACTAGCGGGGAGCTCCTACAATGAGCAGTTCTTC. Translation: CSARAESGLAGSSYNEQFF. The chain links TRBV20-1 to TRBJ2-1; 13 nucleotides agree with TRBD2. This CDR3 spans 19 amino acids. The germline V gene encodes CDR1 DFQATT and CDR2 SNEGSKA (reference sequence). With V trimmed by 1 base and J by 0 bases, 9 bases remained unmatched.

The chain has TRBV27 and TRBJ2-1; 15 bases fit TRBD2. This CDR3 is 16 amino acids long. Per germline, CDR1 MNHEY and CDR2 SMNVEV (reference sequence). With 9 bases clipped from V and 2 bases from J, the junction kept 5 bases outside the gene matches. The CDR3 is CASRGLAGGTYNEQFF. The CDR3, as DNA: TGTGCCAGTCGCGGACTAGCGGGAGGGACCTACAATGAGCAGTTCTTC.

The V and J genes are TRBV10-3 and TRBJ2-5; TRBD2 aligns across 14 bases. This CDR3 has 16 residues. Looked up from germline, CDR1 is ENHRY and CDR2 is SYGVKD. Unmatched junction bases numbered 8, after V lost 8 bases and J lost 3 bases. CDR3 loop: CAIARGTSGGKETQYF. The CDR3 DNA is TGTGCCATCGCCCGAGGGACTAGCGGGGGTAAAGAGACCCAGTACTTC.

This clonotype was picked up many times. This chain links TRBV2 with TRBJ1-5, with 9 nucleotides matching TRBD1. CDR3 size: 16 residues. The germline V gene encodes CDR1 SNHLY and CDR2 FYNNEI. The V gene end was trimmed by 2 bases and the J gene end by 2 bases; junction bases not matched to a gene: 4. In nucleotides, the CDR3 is TGTGCCAGCAGTGAATGGGGACAGGGAGGCAATCAGCCCCAGCATTTT. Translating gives CASSEWGQGGNQPQHF.

As DNA, the CDR3 is TGTGCCATTCAAACGGGGGTTGGGGATGGCTACACCTTC. As protein: CAIQTGVGDGYTF. The chain has TRBV6-1 and TRBJ1-2; D is perhaps TRBD1 (5 bases). The V and J ends lost 10 bases and 6 bases respectively, with 18 bases between them. The V gene's germline CDR1 is MNHNS and CDR2 SASEGT. CDR3 size: 13 residues.

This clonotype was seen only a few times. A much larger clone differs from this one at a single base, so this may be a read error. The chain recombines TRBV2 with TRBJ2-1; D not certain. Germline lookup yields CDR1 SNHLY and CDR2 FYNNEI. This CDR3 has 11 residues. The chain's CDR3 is CASRAGNEQLF. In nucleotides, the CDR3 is TGTGCCAGCAGGGCAGGCAATGAGCAGCTCTTC. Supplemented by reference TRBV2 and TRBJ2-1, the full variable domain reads EPEVTQTPSHQVTQMGQEVILRCVPISNHLYFYWYRQILGQKVEFLVSFYNNEISEKSEIFDDQFSVERPDGSNFTLKIRSTKLEDSAMYFCASRAGNEQLFGPGTRLTVL.

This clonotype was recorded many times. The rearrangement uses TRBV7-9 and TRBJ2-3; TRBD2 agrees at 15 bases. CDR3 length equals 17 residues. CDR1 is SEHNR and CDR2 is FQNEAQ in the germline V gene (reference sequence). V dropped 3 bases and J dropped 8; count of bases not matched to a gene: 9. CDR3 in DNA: TGTGCCAGCAGCTTGGGACTAGCGGGAGGCCCCTGGGTTACGCAGTATTTT. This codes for CASSLGLAGGPWVTQYF.

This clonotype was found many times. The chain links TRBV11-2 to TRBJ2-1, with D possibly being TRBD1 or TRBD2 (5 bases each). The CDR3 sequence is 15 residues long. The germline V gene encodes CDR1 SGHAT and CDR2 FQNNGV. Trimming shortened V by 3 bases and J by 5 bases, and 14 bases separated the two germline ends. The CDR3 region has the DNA TGTGCCAGCAGCTTTGGGGCGACTAATGACAATGAGCAGTTCTTC. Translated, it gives CASSFGATNDNEQFF.

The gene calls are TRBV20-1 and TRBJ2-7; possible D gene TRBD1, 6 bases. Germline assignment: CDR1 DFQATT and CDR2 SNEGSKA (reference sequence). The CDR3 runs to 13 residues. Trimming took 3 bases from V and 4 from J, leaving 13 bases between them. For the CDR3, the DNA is TGCAGTGCTAGTCACAGGGCAGGGTACGAGCAGTACTTC. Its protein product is CSASHRAGYEQYF.

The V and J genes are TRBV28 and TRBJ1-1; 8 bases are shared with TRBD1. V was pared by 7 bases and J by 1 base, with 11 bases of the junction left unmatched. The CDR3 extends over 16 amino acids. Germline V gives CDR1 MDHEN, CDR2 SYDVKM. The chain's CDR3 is CASNLPTGTGNTEAFF. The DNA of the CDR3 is TGTGCCAGCAATCTACCCACCGGGACAGGGAACACTGAAGCTTTCTTT.

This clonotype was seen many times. The CDR3 spells CASSLGGSGTDTQYF. In DNA form, the CDR3 reads TGTGCCAGCAGTTTAGGCGGGAGTGGGACAGATACGCAGTATTTT. The rearrangement links TRBV27 to TRBJ2-3, with TRBD2 identical over 7 bases. The CDR3 spans 15 residues. CDR1 is MNHEY, CDR2 SMNVEV, per germline (reference sequence). The ends lost 2 bases at V and 3 bases at J; junction bases unmatched: 5.

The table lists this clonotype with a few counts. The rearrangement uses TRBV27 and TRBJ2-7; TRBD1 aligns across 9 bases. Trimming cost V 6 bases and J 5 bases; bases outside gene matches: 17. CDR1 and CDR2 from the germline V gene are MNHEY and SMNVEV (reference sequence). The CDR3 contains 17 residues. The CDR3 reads CASSPSGWDRAPHEQYF. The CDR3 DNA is TGTGCCAGCAGCCCCTCCGGGTGGGACAGGGCGCCCCACGAGCAGTACTTC.

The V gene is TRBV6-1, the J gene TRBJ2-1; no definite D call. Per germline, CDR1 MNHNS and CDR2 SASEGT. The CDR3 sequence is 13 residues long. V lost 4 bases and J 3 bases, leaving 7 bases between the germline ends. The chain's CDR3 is CASSAGSYNEQFF. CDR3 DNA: TGTGCCAGCAGTGCCGGTAGCTACAATGAGCAGTTCTTC.

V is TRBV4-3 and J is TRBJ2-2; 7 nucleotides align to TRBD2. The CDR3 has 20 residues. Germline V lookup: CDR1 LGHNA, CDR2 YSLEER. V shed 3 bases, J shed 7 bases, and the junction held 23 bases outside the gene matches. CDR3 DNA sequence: TGCGCCAGCAGCCAGCGATCTGAGGGAGGGCCTCGCATCCTCGGCGGGGAGCTGTTTTTT. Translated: CASSQRSEGGPRILGGELFF.

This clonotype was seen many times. This chain's CDR3 is CASSSGQGAPYEQYF. In DNA form, the CDR3 reads TGTGCCAGCAGCTCAGGACAGGGGGCCCCATACGAGCAGTACTTC. The rearrangement links TRBV11-2 to TRBJ2-7; 11 bases align to TRBD1. The CDR3 extends over 15 amino acids. V shed 4 bases and J 4 bases; nucleotides not matched to a gene: 6. CDR1 and CDR2 (germline): SGHAT, FQNNGV.

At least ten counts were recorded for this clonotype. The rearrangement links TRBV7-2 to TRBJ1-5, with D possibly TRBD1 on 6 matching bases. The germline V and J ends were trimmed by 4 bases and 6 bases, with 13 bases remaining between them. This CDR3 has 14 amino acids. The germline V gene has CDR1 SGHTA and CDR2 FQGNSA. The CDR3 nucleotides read TGTGCCAGCAGCTGGGGGCACCGTGGTCAGCCCCAGCATTTT. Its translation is CASSWGHRGQPQHF.

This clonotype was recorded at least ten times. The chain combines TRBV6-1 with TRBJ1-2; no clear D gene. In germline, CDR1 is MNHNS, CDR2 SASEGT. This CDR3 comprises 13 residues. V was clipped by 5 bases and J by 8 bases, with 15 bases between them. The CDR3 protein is CASSLRAPGGYTF. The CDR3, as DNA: TGTGCCAGCAGTTTGAGGGCCCCAGGAGGCTACACCTTC.

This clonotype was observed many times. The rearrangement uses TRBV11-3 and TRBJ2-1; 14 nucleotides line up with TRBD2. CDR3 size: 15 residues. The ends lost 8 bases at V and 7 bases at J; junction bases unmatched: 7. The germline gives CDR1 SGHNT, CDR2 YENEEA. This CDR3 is CASGDGTSGSNEQFF. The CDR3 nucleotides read TGTGCCAGCGGGGATGGGACTAGCGGGAGTAATGAGCAGTTCTTC.

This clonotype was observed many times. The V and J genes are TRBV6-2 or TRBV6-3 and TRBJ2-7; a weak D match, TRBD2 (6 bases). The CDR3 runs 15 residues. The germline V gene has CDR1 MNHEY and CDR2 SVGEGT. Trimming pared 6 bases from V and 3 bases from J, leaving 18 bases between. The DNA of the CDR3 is TGTGCCAGCAGCCTGGGACTTGGGGTTTACTACGAGCAGTACTTC. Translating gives CASSLGLGVYYEQYF.

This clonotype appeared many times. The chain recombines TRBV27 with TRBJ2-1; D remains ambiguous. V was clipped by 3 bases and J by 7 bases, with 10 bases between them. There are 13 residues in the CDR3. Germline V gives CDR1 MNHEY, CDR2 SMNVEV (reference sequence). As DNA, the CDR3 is TGTGCCAGCAGTTTGGATGCCGGGAATGAGCAGTTCTTC. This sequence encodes CASSLDAGNEQFF.

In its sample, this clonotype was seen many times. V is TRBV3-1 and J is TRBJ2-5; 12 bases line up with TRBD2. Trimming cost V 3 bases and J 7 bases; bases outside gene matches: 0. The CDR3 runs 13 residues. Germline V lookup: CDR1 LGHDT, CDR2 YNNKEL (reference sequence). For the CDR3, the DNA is TGTGCCAGCAGCCAGACTAGCGGGGGGACCCAGTACTTC. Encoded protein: CASSQTSGGTQYF.

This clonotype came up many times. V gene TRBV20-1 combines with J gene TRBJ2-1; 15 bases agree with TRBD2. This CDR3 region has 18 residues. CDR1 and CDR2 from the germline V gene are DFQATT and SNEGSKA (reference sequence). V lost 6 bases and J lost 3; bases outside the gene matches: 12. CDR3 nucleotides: TGCAGTGCGGAGGGACTAGCGGGGGGCCCTGACCACTACAATGAGCAGTTCTTC. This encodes CSAEGLAGGPDHYNEQFF.

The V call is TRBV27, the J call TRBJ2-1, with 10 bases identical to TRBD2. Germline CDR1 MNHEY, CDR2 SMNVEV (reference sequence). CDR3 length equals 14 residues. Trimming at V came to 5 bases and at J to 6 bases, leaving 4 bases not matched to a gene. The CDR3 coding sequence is TGTGCCAGCAGTATACTAGCGGGAAGCAATGAGCAGTTCTTC. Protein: CASSILAGSNEQFF.